This T cell receptor (beta chain) was sequenced during a study of low-dose radiotherapy and immunotherapy resistance in tumors. Noted time point: after trial treatment. Noted treatment: LDRT plus nivolumab, ipilimumab, low-dose cyclophosphamide and aspirin (RACIN trial). Every donor's regimen consisted of nivolumab, ipilimumab, aspirin, low-dose cyclophosphamide and low-dose radiotherapy. Alpha and beta chains were covered, as first-strand cDNA relied on TRAV- and TRBV-specific primers. TCRs were put through approximately 20 PCR cycles of amplification with Phusion. A constant-region primer and the V-primer adapter served as the primer pair. Each CDR3 protein gets one entry after TCRdb re-called the reads with MiXCR. The sample shows tens of thousands of distinct CDR3 sequences, less than 25% of them seen only once. As concerns this clonotype: Relative to the germline gene, one junction end is altered; a read error may explain this.

The CDR3 loop spans 13 amino acids. The chain uses TRBV12-3 or TRBV12-4 and TRBJ2-7, with TRBD2 matching over 9 bases. This receptor was obtained from a female donor with ovarian cancer. The starting material was PBMCs, obtained after low-dose radiotherapy plus immunotherapy. The CDR3 DNA reads TGTGCCAGCAGTATAGCGGGAGTTCGCGAGCAGTACTTC. Its translation is CASSIAGVREQYF.